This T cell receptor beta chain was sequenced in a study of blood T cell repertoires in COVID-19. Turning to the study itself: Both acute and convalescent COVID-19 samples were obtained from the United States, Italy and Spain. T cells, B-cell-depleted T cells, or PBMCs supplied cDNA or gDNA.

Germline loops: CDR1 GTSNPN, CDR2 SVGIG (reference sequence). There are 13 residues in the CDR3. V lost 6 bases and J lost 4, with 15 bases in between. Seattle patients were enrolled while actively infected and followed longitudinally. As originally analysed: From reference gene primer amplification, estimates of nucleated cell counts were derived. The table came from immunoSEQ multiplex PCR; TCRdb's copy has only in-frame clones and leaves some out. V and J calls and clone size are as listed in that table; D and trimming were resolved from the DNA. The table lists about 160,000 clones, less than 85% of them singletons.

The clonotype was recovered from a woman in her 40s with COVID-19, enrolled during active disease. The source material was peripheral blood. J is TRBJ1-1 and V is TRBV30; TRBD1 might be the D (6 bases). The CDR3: CACEFRGTTEAFF. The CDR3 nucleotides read TGTGCCTGTGAATTCAGGGGAACCACTGAAGCTTTCTTT. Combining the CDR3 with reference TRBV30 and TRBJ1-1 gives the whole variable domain SQTIHQWPATLVQPVGSPLSLECTVEGTSNPNLYWYRQAAGRGLQLLFYSVGIGQISSEVPQNLSASRPQDRQFILSSKKLLLSDSGFYLCACEFRGTTEAFFGQGTRLTVV.